This T cell receptor (beta chain) originates from a study of beta chain features in type 1 diabetes. As for the study in general: Patients did not differ from healthy donors in age, gender or cell yield. Study conclusions and caveats: More deletions and fewer insertions at VDJ junctions were seen in type 1 diabetes patients.

This clone came up many times. The antigen is unknown. The entirety of the isolated RNA underwent reverse transcription, so expressed TCRB transcripts were sequenced. Generated by immunoSEQ multiplex PCR, the TCRdb table keeps only in-frame clones and is missing some. The table includes fewer than 350,000 clones, 7.5% to 9.5% detected once. Germline loops: CDR1 MDHEN, CDR2 SYDVKM. The CDR3 contains 10 residues. V was pared by 5 bases and J by 3 bases, with 2 bases between. This TCR derives from a woman aged 18-35 years in good health. The genes are TRBV28 and TRBJ2-7; D call uncertain. Material for sequencing was central memory CD4+ T cells from blood. CDR3 sequence: CASSIYEQYV. The CDR3 DNA sequence: TGTGCCAGCAGTATCTACGAGCAGTACGTC.